This T cell receptor beta chain was recovered during a study of blood T cell repertoires in COVID-19 (TCRdb year 2020). Regarding the research as a whole: The collaborator samples originated in the United States, Italy and Spain and spanned the acute and convalescent phases of COVID-19. The material from the prospective study consisted of cDNA or gDNA derived from T cells, B-cell-depleted T cells, or PBMCs. Subjects who had been exposed to COVID-19, were actively infected with it, or had recovered from it provided the deeply sampled blood TCRbeta repertoires that made up the dataset. The repertoires were made available in a free public database intended to serve as a resource for research on the immune response to SARS-CoV-2. The samples were drawn from the first 160 participants of the ongoing ImmuneRACE study and from 1,254 subjects provided by 6 global collaborators. The sample metadata nearly always contained a de-identified subject ID, COVID-19 status, age in years and sex. Where available, HLA class I and class II types were obtained from metadata supplied by the sample provider rather than from assay-based typing. Findings and caveats that apply to the study as a whole: The amount of clinical and demographic metadata varied by source and participant and was provided uncurated.

TCRbeta CDR3 regions were amplified from genomic DNA using the immunoSEQ Assay, a bias-controlled multiplex PCR. Per the authors' processing: The number of nucleated cells in each sample was estimated from the amplification of reference gene primers within the assay. To quantify the absolute abundance of each unique TCRbeta CDR3 rearrangement, sequence reads were collapsed and filtered. For each sample, productive Simpson clonality was calculated as the square root of Simpson's diversity index over productive rearrangements. TCRdb's version of the immuneACCESS table is confined to in-frame rearrangements and falls short of the full clone set. An unresolved V gene accounts for under half of the shortfall where checked; the remainder is of unknown origin. D and trimming were read from the DNA, whereas the V and J calls and clone size are those reported in that table. This sample is represented by 250,000 to 350,000 clones; about 84% of them were singletons. The ten largest account for 1.5% to 2% of the sample.

The germline V gene yields MDHEN for CDR1 and SYDVKM for CDR2. Germline trimming amounts to 4 bases on V and 0 bases on J, with 4 as the count of junction bases outside the gene matches. Reading from cysteine to phenylalanine, the CDR3 counts 16 amino acids. Only the CDR3 portion is preserved as DNA: 48 bases, with reading frame beginning at the first base. Whole blood was collected in K2EDTA tubes by collaborating institutions according to the institutions' own protocols. For TCRbeta analysis, collaborators shipped samples in one of three forms: frozen whole blood, isolated PBMCs, or DNA extracted from either of those sample types. The count of this clone is one. Its antigen has not been determined. No base quality values were provided; no much bigger clone lies one nucleotide off.

This clonotype was sampled from a woman in her forties or fifties with acute or convalescent COVID-19. Input material: peripheral blood. Recombination joined TRBV28 with TRBJ2-7; 12 bases in the junction line up with TRBD2. The nucleotide sequence is given as TGTGCCAGCAGTTCTCGGACTAGCGGGGTCTCCTACGAGCAGTACTTC. This gives the protein CASSSRTSGVSYEQYF.